Below are 22 T cell receptor beta chains sequenced from a single sample in a study of human T cells and chemical hapten exposure. TCRdb passed the RACE reads through MiXCR, listing each CDR3 protein once. The table records roughly 100,000 distinct CDR3 sequences, approximately 10% of them present only once. Stated time point: healthy volunteer bleed at 2 weeks. Sequencing started from total RNA isolated from unfractionated whole blood. Input material: whole blood. The origin of the receptors is a female donor in good health. Some clones in this sample may be carry-over from other donors' samples.

V is TRBV20-1 and J is TRBJ2-1; D remains unclear. The CDR3 sequence is 12 residues long. Trimming shortened V by 1 base and J by 9 bases, and 10 bases separated the two germline ends. Per the germline V gene, CDR1 is DFQATT and CDR2 is SNEGSKA (reference sequence). CDR3 loop: CSARAWSFEQFF. CDR3 nucleotides: TGCAGTGCTAGAGCGTGGTCTTTTGAGCAGTTCTTC.

The sample holds a few counts of this clonotype. The chain carries TRBV19 and TRBJ2-1; D perhaps matches TRBD2 (6 bases). CDR3 length: 15 residues. Germline CDR1 and CDR2: LNHDA and SQIVND (reference sequence). V was trimmed by 6 bases and J by 0 bases, leaving 12 bases between them. The CDR3 bases are TGTGCCAGTAGGGTTGGAGGGAGCTCCTACAATGAGCAGTTCTTC. Protein product: CASRVGGSSYNEQFF.

This clonotype was detected a few times. The chain has TRBV21-1 and TRBJ2-7; the table names TRBD1, a call not compared with the DNA. TRBV21-1 is classified as a pseudogene. The CDR3 has 18 amino acids. The CDR3 DNA reads TGTAACCCAGAAAGTGAGGGGTCTAGGTCCGTTCCTTCCTACGAGCAGTACTTC. Translating it yields CNPESEGSRSVPSYEQYF.

This clonotype was seen at least ten times. The CDR3 loop is CSVAARLQETQYF. The CDR3 DNA sequence: TGCAGCGTTGCGGCCAGGCTCCAAGAGACCCAGTACTTC. This chain connects TRBV29-1 to TRBJ2-5; D is undetermined. In germline, CDR1 is SQVTM, CDR2 ANQGSEA. There are 13 residues in the CDR3. The V gene lost 4 bases and the J gene lost 1 base, with 10 bases spanning the gap. The variable domain in full, completed from reference TRBV29-1 and TRBJ2-5, reads SAVISQKPSRDICQRGTSLTIQCQVDSQVTMMFWYRQQPGQSLTLIATANQGSEATYESGFVIDKFPISRPNLTFSTLTVSNMSPEDSSIYLCSVAARLQETQYFGPGTRLLVL.

The genes are TRBV20-1 and TRBJ1-1; TRBD1 is a possible D gene (6 bases). Germline-derived CDR1 and CDR2 are DFQATT and SNEGSKA (reference sequence). The CDR3 has 14 residues. CDR3 nucleotide sequence: TGCAGGCTACGACAGGAGGTATGGGGAGCTGAAGCTTTCTTT. Protein product: CRLRQEVWGAEAFF.

There are a few counts of this clonotype. V and J are TRBV5-1 and TRBJ1-1; D is unclear. CDR3 length: 12 amino acids. V gave up 4 bases and J gave up 7 bases, with 11 bases separating them. The V gene's germline CDR1 is SGHRS and CDR2 YFSETQ. The CDR3 loop is CASSQSGYEAFF. Written as DNA, the CDR3 is TGCGCCAGCAGCCAGTCGGGCTATGAAGCTTTCTTT.

The genes are TRBV6-5 and TRBJ1-1; possible D gene TRBD1, 6 bases. The CDR3 loop spans 14 amino acids. Trimming removed 0 bases at V and 7 bases at J, with 12 bases between. Germline CDR1 MNHEY, CDR2 SVGAGI. The chain's CDR3 is CASSYSSTGNEAFF. In DNA form, the CDR3 reads TGTGCCAGCAGTTACTCGAGCACAGGGAATGAAGCTTTCTTT.

This clonotype was seen only a few times. The V gene is TRBV12-3 or TRBV12-4, the J gene TRBJ2-5; D is uncertain. V lost 5 bases and J lost 3, with 10 bases in between. The CDR3 has 13 amino acids. CDR3 nucleotides: TGTGCCAGCAGTACACTTGGGAAAGAGACCCAGTACTTC. It yields the protein CASSTLGKETQYF.

The chain links TRBV30 to TRBJ1-3, with D unresolved. Germline CDR1 reads GTSNPN; CDR2 reads SVGIG (reference sequence). CDR3 length equals 14 residues. V was shortened by 1 base and J by 0 bases, with 7 bases between the two germline ends. Here the CDR3 reads CAWSEGVSGNTIYF. CDR3 bases: TGTGCCTGGAGTGAGGGAGTCTCTGGAAACACCATATATTTT.

The chain recombines TRBV5-1 with TRBJ2-3, with unresolved D. CDR3 length: 16 residues. The germline CDR1 and CDR2 sequences are SGHRS and YFSETQ. V shed 0 bases and J shed 0 bases, with 11 bases lying between them. CDR3 DNA sequence: TGCGCCAGCAGCTTGGCCGCTAACCCTAGCACAGATACGCAGTATTTT. Translation gives CASSLAANPSTDTQYF.

This clonotype was detected many times. The gene calls are TRBV12-3 or TRBV12-4 and TRBJ2-5, with 8 positions matching TRBD1. V dropped 4 bases and J dropped 7; count of bases not matched to a gene: 11. The length of the CDR3 is 15 residues. CDR3 residues: CASSSPGTGFGTQYF. CDR3 DNA sequence: TGTGCCAGCAGTTCCCCCGGGACAGGTTTCGGGACCCAGTACTTC.

Here the CDR3 reads CASSVKGGTGLTEAFF. CDR3 nucleotide sequence: TGTGCCAGCAGCGTAAAAGGTGGGACGGGCCTCACTGAAGCTTTCTTT. J is TRBJ1-1 and V is TRBV5-4; the D gene is possibly TRBD1 (5 bases). The CDR3 runs to 16 residues. CDR1 is SGHNT and CDR2 is YYREEE in the germline V gene (reference sequence). Between the trimmed V and J ends, which lost 4 bases and 4 bases, there was a span of 20 bases.

This chain links TRBV7-9 with TRBJ1-1, with unresolved D. The germline V and J ends were trimmed by 6 bases and 4 bases, with 15 bases remaining between them. The length of the CDR3 is 14 residues. The germline gives CDR1 SEHNR, CDR2 FQNEAQ (reference sequence). CDR3: CASRPWRTGTEAFF. CDR3 coding DNA: TGTGCCAGCAGGCCGTGGAGGACGGGCACTGAAGCTTTCTTT.

This clonotype was observed a handful of times. This chain joins TRBV28 and TRBJ1-1; D is unresolved. The CDR3 has 12 residues. V was trimmed by 8 bases and J by 6 bases, leaving 13 bases between them. CDR1 and CDR2 from the germline V gene are MDHEN and SYDVKM. The CDR3 region is CASGNFGAEAFF. The CDR3 bases are TGTGCCAGCGGGAACTTCGGGGCTGAAGCTTTCTTT.

The rearrangement joins TRBV7-2 to TRBJ2-7; D call uncertain. The CDR3 contains 15 residues. Germline V CDR1 and CDR2: SGHTA, FQGNSA. Trimming stripped 2 bases from V and 5 bases from J, with 16 bases between. The CDR3 nucleotides read TGTGCCAGCAGCTTACGACCGGACCCTCTCAACGAGCAGTACTTC. Protein sequence: CASSLRPDPLNEQYF.

This clonotype was counted many times. CDR3 sequence reads: CASSRGPGSSGANVLTF. CDR3 bases: TGTGCCAGCAGTCGGGGCCCGGGCAGCTCTGGGGCCAACGTCCTGACTTTC. The V and J genes are TRBV7-3 and TRBJ2-6, with D possibly being TRBD1 or TRBD2 (5 bases each). The germline V gene has CDR1 SGHTA and CDR2 FQGTGA. CDR3 size: 17 residues. V was trimmed by 6 bases and J by 0 bases, leaving 15 bases between them.

The V gene is TRBV6-1, the J gene TRBJ1-2, with D unresolved. The CDR3 totals 13 residues. V lost 1 base to trimming and J lost 4 bases, with 7 bases between them. The germline V gene encodes CDR1 MNHNS and CDR2 SASEGT. CDR3 nucleotides: TGTGCCAGCAGTGAAGGCGGAGGCTATGGCTACACCTTC. Its protein is CASSEGGGYGYTF.

The sample holds a few counts of this clonotype. The chain couples TRBV12-3 or TRBV12-4 to TRBJ2-1, with 11 bases lining up with TRBD2. The CDR3 spans 16 residues. V lost 7 bases and J lost 7; bases outside the gene matches: 12. This chain's CDR3 is CASINLAGGPGNEQFF. The CDR3 nucleotides are TGTGCCAGCATCAATTTAGCGGGAGGGCCAGGGAATGAGCAGTTCTTC.

The chain employs TRBV6-2 or TRBV6-3 and TRBJ1-5; D remains ambiguous. Germline V lookup: CDR1 MNHEY, CDR2 SVGEGT. This CDR3 region has 13 residues. V lost 5 bases and J lost 3, with 8 bases in between. DNA of the CDR3: TGTGCCAGCAGTCGGGATGTCAATCAGCCCCAGCATTTT. Residues: CASSRDVNQPQHF.

The rearrangement joins TRBV27 to TRBJ2-7; 8 bases match TRBD2. The germline CDR1 and CDR2 sequences are MNHEY and SMNVEV (reference sequence). CDR3 length: 15 amino acids. The V segment lost 2 bases and the J segment 1 base; nucleotides outside the gene matches: 4. The CDR3 nucleotides are TGTGCCAGCAGTTTAGGTAGCGGGACTTCCTACGAGCAGTACTTC. It specifies CASSLGSGTSYEQYF.

The sample holds a few counts of this clonotype. The chain carries TRBV2 and TRBJ1-5; D might be TRBD1 (6 bases). Looked up from germline, CDR1 is SNHLY and CDR2 is FYNNEI. The CDR3 is 15 amino acids. Trimming shortened V by 8 bases and J by 1 base, and 15 bases separated the two germline ends. For the CDR3, the DNA is TGTGCCAGCTCCGAGGGGGAGCTGAGCAATCAGCCCCAGCATTTT. Translating gives CASSEGELSNQPQHF.

The J gene is TRBJ1-1, the V gene TRBV4-2; 11 bases agree with TRBD1. Looked up from germline, CDR1 is LGHNA and CDR2 is YNFKEQ. The V gene end was trimmed by 3 bases and the J gene end by 5 bases; junction bases not matched to a gene: 11. The CDR3 is 17 residues long. For the CDR3, the DNA is TGTGCCAGCAGCCATCCCCTGGGGGGACAGGGGGGGACTGAAGCTTTCTTT. Protein sequence: CASSHPLGGQGGTEAFF.